The sequence of this TCR beta chain was determined in a study of response to subunit inactivated influenza vaccine. Study observations and caveats: Researchers suggested that each seasonal influenza vaccination recruits few new T cells.

With regard to this clonotype: Antigen unknown.

One entry per CDR3 protein results from TCRdb running MiXCR on the RT-PCR reads. Of more than 550,000 distinct CDR3 sequences listed, approximately 10% are singletons. CDR1 and CDR2 from the germline V gene are DFQATT and SNEGSKA (reference sequence). Deletions cut 2 bases from V and 1 base from J, with 9 bases between. This CDR3 has 14 amino acids. The data also belong to a second study, concerning T cells expressing NK-cell markers. In that study: UMI-tagged 5'RACE template switching yielded the TCR beta cDNA. Obtained from sorted CD3+CD56+NKG2C+, CD3+CD56+NKG2C- and CD3+CD56-NKG2C+ T cells were the TCR beta repertoires. Out of eight donors sequenced, seven tested HCMV-seropositive and the remaining one seronegative.

The V and J genes are TRBV20-1 and TRBJ2-1, with D unclear. This sequence was found in a man aged 45-65 years who received an inactivated influenza vaccine. The starting material was PBMCs from blood, obtained on the day of vaccination. The CDR3 spells CSARTQLSYNEQFF. DNA of the CDR3: TGCAGTGCTAGAACTCAATTATCCTACAATGAGCAGTTCTTC.